These 19 T cell receptor beta chains were all obtained from the same sample, sequenced in a study of CD8 T cells in ankylosing spondylitis. TCRdb analysed the 5' RACE reads with MiXCR anew, one entry per CDR3 protein. Of fewer than 400,000 distinct CDR3 sequences listed, approximately 8.2% are singletons. Their antigens remain unidentified. Study-wide results and caveats: Made up of fewer than ten highly homologous variants, a TCR beta motif appeared characteristic of ankylosing spondylitis blood.

The sequencing sample was made of blood, either unsorted or a sorted T cell fraction (not recorded which). The receptor source for this set is a male donor with ankylosing spondylitis.

This clonotype was picked up many times. The rearrangement uses TRBV5-1 and TRBJ2-4; TRBD2 aligns across 8 bases. CDR1 is SGHRS and CDR2 is YFSETQ in the germline V gene. After removal of 1 base from V and 0 bases from J, the junction contained 9 bases not matched to a gene. The CDR3 length is 18 residues. CDR3 sequence (DNA): TGCGCCAGCAGCTTGTGGGCTAGCGGGCCACTAGCCAAAAACATTCAGTACTTC. Its translation: CASSLWASGPLAKNIQYF.

This clonotype was observed at least ten times. The rearrangement uses TRBV14 and TRBJ2-1; 10 bases match TRBD2. The germline gives CDR1 SGHDN, CDR2 FVKESK. V gave up 3 bases and J gave up 0 bases; unmatched junction bases: 5. The CDR3 length is 17 residues. CDR3 in DNA: TGTGCCAGCAGCCAGTTTAGCGGGAGGTACTCCTACAATGAGCAGTTCTTC. Protein: CASSQFSGRYSYNEQFF.

The chain uses TRBV28 and TRBJ2-1; 10 bases line up with TRBD2. This CDR3 is built from 16 residues. From germline, CDR1 is MDHEN and CDR2 SYDVKM. Losses at the gene ends were 4 bases for V and 9 bases for J; bases not matched to a gene: 12. CDR3 sequence: CASSSVGASGSPEQFF. The CDR3, as DNA: TGTGCCAGCAGTTCTGTTGGGGCTAGCGGGAGTCCTGAGCAGTTCTTC.

This clonotype has a handful of counts. This chain uses TRBV2 with TRBJ2-5; no firm D call. Deletions cut 2 bases from V and 5 bases from J, with 18 bases between. The V gene's germline CDR1 is SNHLY and CDR2 FYNNEI. The CDR3 totals 16 residues. The CDR3 nucleotides are TGTGCCAGCAGTGAAACCGACCCCCATGTCGTGGAGACCCAGTACTTC. Its translation is CASSETDPHVVETQYF.

There are many counts of this clonotype. V usage is TRBV4-2 and J usage is TRBJ2-2; 9 bases map to TRBD2. Germline V gene lookup returns CDR1 LGHNA and CDR2 YNFKEQ. With V trimmed by 3 bases and J by 10 bases, 9 bases remained unmatched. This CDR3 region has 15 residues. In DNA form, the CDR3 reads TGTGCCAGCAGCCAGGAGGGGACTAGCAACGCGGAGCTGTTTTTT. Translated, it gives CASSQEGTSNAELFF.

The chain uses TRBV5-6 and TRBJ1-2; no clear D. Trimming left V 0 bases short and J 1 base short, with 10 bases between. This CDR3 spans 15 amino acids. From germline, CDR1 is SGHDT and CDR2 YYEEEE. CDR3 region: CASSLVGPLNYGYTF. In DNA form, the CDR3 reads TGTGCCAGCAGCTTGGTAGGACCACTTAACTATGGCTACACCTTC.

This sequence joins TRBV29-1 and TRBJ2-5; 9 bases line up with TRBD2. The germline gives CDR1 SQVTM, CDR2 ANQGSEA. The CDR3 is 14 residues long. J lost 5 bases, V lost 5 bases, and 9 bases had no gene match. DNA for the CDR3: TGCAGCGTTCCGCCTAGCGGGAATACGGAGACCCAGTACTTC. It yields the protein CSVPPSGNTETQYF.

A few counts support this clonotype. The V call is TRBV20-1, the J call TRBJ2-1; 14 nucleotides align to TRBD2. Germline lookup yields CDR1 DFQATT and CDR2 SNEGSKA (reference sequence). V dropped 0 bases and J dropped 1; count of bases not matched to a gene: 23. CDR3 length: 24 residues. CDR3 in DNA: TGCAGTGCTAGAGATCAGGGCATTGTATGGGAGACTAGCGGGAGGGCCGTTTCCTACAATGAGCAGTTCTTC. Translating gives CSARDQGIVWETSGRAVSYNEQFF.

This clonotype was observed a handful of times. CDR3 sequence reads: CASSPVLFRFNYGYTF. CDR3 DNA: TGTGCCAGTTCCCCAGTCCTCTTCCGTTTTAACTATGGCTACACCTTC. The chain couples TRBV19 to TRBJ1-2; D is undetermined. This CDR3 comprises 16 residues. The germline V gene encodes CDR1 LNHDA and CDR2 SQIVND (reference sequence). V lost 8 bases and J lost 1, with 20 bases in between.

This clonotype has a handful of counts. The rearrangement uses TRBV5-5 and TRBJ1-6; 10 bases align to TRBD1. Germline CDR1 reads SGHKS; CDR2 reads YYEKEE (reference sequence). This CDR3 has 15 amino acids. Trimming removed 1 base from V and 9 bases from J; junction bases left unmatched: 4. CDR3 sequence (DNA): TGTGCCAGCAGCTTGTTTGGACAGGGGGGTTCACCCCTCCACTTT. Translating gives CASSLFGQGGSPLHF.

This clonotype was counted only a few times. The chain is built from TRBV19 and TRBJ2-1; D may match TRBD1 or TRBD2 (5 bases each). Looked up from germline, CDR1 is LNHDA and CDR2 is SQIVND (reference sequence). The CDR3 consists of 13 residues. Trimming took 6 bases from V and 6 from J, leaving 12 bases between them. DNA of the CDR3: TGTGCCAGTAGCGCCACTAGGGGCAATGAGCAGTTCTTC. Protein product: CASSATRGNEQFF.

This clonotype was detected a few times. The chain has TRBV7-8 and TRBJ2-3, with TRBD2 matching over 9 bases. The V and J ends lost 3 bases and 4 bases, in that order; junction bases with no gene match: 5. In germline, CDR1 is SGHVS, CDR2 FQNEAQ. The length of the CDR3 is 15 residues. CDR3 loop: CASSFGAGGPDTQYF. CDR3 sequence (DNA): TGTGCCAGCAGCTTTGGCGCGGGAGGGCCAGATACGCAGTATTTT.

In its sample, this clonotype was seen many times. This chain uses TRBV10-3 with TRBJ2-2, with 10 bases lining up with TRBD2. The CDR3 is made up of 13 amino acids. V shed 6 bases and J 8 bases; nucleotides not matched to a gene: 3. Looked up from germline, CDR1 is ENHRY and CDR2 is SYGVKD. The DNA of the CDR3 is TGTGCCATCAGGCTAGCGGGAGAAGGGGAGCTGTTTTTT. It translates to CAIRLAGEGELFF.

In this sample, this clonotype turned up many times. The chain recombines TRBV27 with TRBJ2-2; D gene unclear. Trimming shortened V by 2 bases and J by 0 bases, and 1 base separated the two germline ends. The CDR3 contains 13 residues. Germline V lookup: CDR1 MNHEY, CDR2 SMNVEV (reference sequence). The CDR3 sequence: CASSLANTGELFF. CDR3 sequence (DNA): TGTGCCAGCAGTTTAGCGAACACCGGGGAGCTGTTTTTT.

The chain's CDR3 is CASSLGRTGIEQYF. Here the CDR3 DNA reads TGTGCCAGCAGCTTAGGCCGGACAGGGATCGAGCAGTACTTC. The chain has TRBV7-9 and TRBJ2-7, with 8 bases that match TRBD1. The germline V gene has CDR1 SEHNR and CDR2 FQNEAQ (reference sequence). The CDR3 covers 14 residues. Trimming at V came to 1 base and at J to 6 bases, leaving 5 bases not matched to a gene.

This clonotype was picked up many times. The V gene is TRBV4-2, the J gene TRBJ1-2; D is unclear. The CDR3 is 11 amino acids. Looked up from germline, CDR1 is LGHNA and CDR2 is YNFKEQ. V lost 10 bases and J 6 bases, leaving 12 bases between the germline ends. CDR3 in amino acids: CATRVLDGYTF. DNA for the CDR3: TGTGCCACAAGGGTCCTGGATGGCTACACCTTC.

This sequence joins TRBV28 and TRBJ1-4; no definite D call. Trimming removed 6 bases from V and 1 base from J, with 18 bases in between. The germline CDR1 and CDR2 sequences are MDHEN and SYDVKM. CDR3 length: 17 residues. The CDR3 DNA follows: TGTGCCAGCAGCCCCGTCTTGAGGGCTGTAACTAATGAAAAACTGTTTTTT. Encoded protein: CASSPVLRAVTNEKLFF.

This clonotype was seen a few times. The chain employs TRBV5-5 and TRBJ1-5; D is ambiguous. CDR1 and CDR2 (germline): SGHKS, YYEKEE (reference sequence). V was shortened by 2 bases and J by 0 bases, with 9 bases between the two germline ends. CDR3 length: 15 amino acids. The CDR3 spells CASSFEGYSNQPQHF. CDR3 sequence (DNA): TGTGCCAGCAGCTTCGAGGGCTATAGCAATCAGCCCCAGCATTTT.

This clonotype appeared many times. V is TRBV6-1 and J is TRBJ2-4; 8 nucleotides line up with TRBD2. The germline V gene has CDR1 MNHNS and CDR2 SASEGT. Trimming at V came to 6 bases and at J to 12 bases, leaving 22 bases not matched to a gene. The CDR3 runs to 17 residues. The CDR3 spells CASSQLGAGGPKSAQYF. CDR3 nucleotides: TGTGCCAGCAGCCAACTAGGGGCGGGAGGCCCCAAGTCGGCTCAGTACTTC.